What follows are 12 T cell receptor beta chains derived from one specimen sequenced in a study of blood T cells in healthy people across ages. Together with a sample-barcoded 5' primer, a J-beta primer mix was included in a second PCR lasting about 7 to 12 cycles. TCRdb itself ran the 5' RACE reads through MiXCR, one entry per CDR3 protein. The sample has roughly 2 million distinct CDR3 sequences; roughly 50% are singletons. Material for sequencing was blood. These receptor sequences come from a woman aged 40 to 50 in good health.

The table lists this clonotype with a few counts. J is TRBJ2-7 and V is TRBV28; weak D call: TRBD1 (6 bases). The germline V gene encodes CDR1 MDHEN and CDR2 SYDVKM. Trimming removed 3 bases from V and 3 bases from J, with 12 bases in between. The CDR3 is made up of 14 amino acids. This CDR3 reads CASSFSGAIYEQYF. The CDR3 DNA follows: TGTGCCAGCAGTTTCTCAGGGGCCATCTACGAGCAGTACTTC.

The V gene is TRBV29-1, the J gene TRBJ2-1; D ambiguous. The germline gives CDR1 SQVTM, CDR2 ANQGSEA. The CDR3 is made up of 16 amino acids. Trimming removed 7 bases from V and 4 bases from J, with 23 bases in between. The CDR3 DNA sequence: TGCAGCGCCCCCAATGACCCAACCCTGGGATACAATGAGCAGTTCTTC. Protein sequence: CSAPNDPTLGYNEQFF.

J is TRBJ2-1 and V is TRBV10-2; D ambiguous. The CDR3 covers 15 residues. The V gene lost 2 bases and the J gene lost 0 bases, with 8 bases spanning the gap. Germline V lookup: CDR1 WSHSY, CDR2 SAAADI. CDR3 sequence (DNA): TGCGCCAGCAGTGAGGTTCCTAGCTCCTACAATGAGCAGTTCTTC. Protein product: CASSEVPSSYNEQFF.

J is TRBJ2-2 and V is TRBV9; TRBD2 matches at 11 bases. Per germline, CDR1 SGDLS and CDR2 YYNGEE. J lost 6 bases, V lost 4 bases, and 5 bases had no gene match. The CDR3 is made up of 15 amino acids. The CDR3 reads CASSRSGGAPGELFF. The CDR3 DNA sequence: TGTGCCAGCAGCCGTAGCGGGGGGGCCCCCGGGGAGCTGTTTTTT.

This rearrangement joins TRBV20-1 to TRBJ2-3, with 7 bases lining up with TRBD2. V lost 5 bases to trimming and J lost 0 bases; unmatched junction nucleotides: 8. Looked up from germline, CDR1 is DFQATT and CDR2 is SNEGSKA (reference sequence). The CDR3 is 15 residues long. The CDR3 nucleotides read TGCAGTGCTTTGAAGCGGGGAGCTAGCACAGATACGCAGTATTTT. This sequence encodes CSALKRGASTDTQYF.

V gene TRBV4-1 combines with J gene TRBJ1-2, with D maybe TRBD1 (5 bases). CDR1 and CDR2 (germline): MGHRA, YSYEKL. The CDR3 has 14 residues. Trimming cost V 0 bases and J 3 bases, with 8 bases left between them. The CDR3 nucleotides are TGCGCCAGCAGCCAAGAACGGGGGGACTATGGCTACACCTTC. This encodes CASSQERGDYGYTF.

The CDR3 coding sequence is TGTGCCAGCAGTTACTCAGCAGGGGTCGGTGGGGAAGAGACCCAGTACTTC. It yields the protein CASSYSAGVGGEETQYF. J is TRBJ2-5 and V is TRBV6-5; a possible D gene is TRBD1 (6 bases). Trimming removed 0 bases from V and 3 bases from J, with 17 bases in between. Germline values: CDR1 MNHEY, CDR2 SVGAGI. This CDR3 region has 17 residues.

The V gene is TRBV11-2, the J gene TRBJ2-2; possibly TRBD1 for D (5 bases). CDR3 length: 15 residues. V lost 3 bases and J lost 1, with 9 bases in between. The germline V gene has CDR1 SGHAT and CDR2 FQNNGV. CDR3 DNA: TGTGCCAGCAGCTTTTTAGGACAGAACACCGGGGAGCTGTTTTTT. It encodes CASSFLGQNTGELFF.

The chain recombines TRBV20-1 with TRBJ2-2; D is perhaps TRBD2 (6 bases). Trimming pared 0 bases from V and 6 bases from J, leaving 17 bases between. Looked up from germline, CDR1 is DFQATT and CDR2 is SNEGSKA (reference sequence). The length of the CDR3 is 16 residues. The CDR3 bases are TGCAGTGCTAGAGATATGGGGCGGGGACTGGCCGGGGAGCTGTTTTTT. Translated, it gives CSARDMGRGLAGELFF.

J is TRBJ1-2 and V is TRBV27, with TRBD1 as a possible D gene (6 bases). The length of the CDR3 is 14 residues. Trimming took 5 bases from V and 2 from J, leaving 12 bases between them. CDR1 is MNHEY and CDR2 is SMNVEV in the germline V gene (reference sequence). The CDR3 sequence: CASSPDRPNYGYTF. The CDR3 region has the DNA TGTGCCAGCAGTCCAGACAGGCCAAACTATGGCTACACCTTC.

This clonotype appeared a single time. The chain employs TRBV6-6 and TRBJ2-5; D might be TRBD1 or TRBD2, each matching 5 bases. V was clipped by 5 bases and J by 11 bases, with 27 bases between them. The CDR3 sequence is 16 residues long. Germline V gene data show CDR1 as MNHNY and CDR2 as SVGAGI (reference sequence). The DNA for the CDR3 is TGTGCCAGCAGTGCGGCCGGGACCGTAATTGGGGATGAGCAGTACTTC. This codes for CASSAAGTVIGDEQYF.

The chain carries TRBV25-1 and TRBJ2-5; 8 bases agree with TRBD2. The J call is in doubt because the DNA end fits TRBJ2-7 better. Germline V gene sequence: CDR1 MGHDK, CDR2 SYGVNS. The CDR3 length is 15 residues. Here the CDR3 reads CASSDTSGPNYEQYF. In DNA, the CDR3 is TGTGCCAGCAGTGATACTAGCGGACCCAACTACGAGCAGTACTTC.